One sample yielded the 12 T cell receptor beta chains listed below, sequenced in a study of brain T cells in children with intractable seizures (dated by TCRdb to about 2021). What this sample's time point label stands for: blood from clinic visit 5 months post-surgery; TSC patient then seizure free. Libraries were built with the immunoSEQ multiplex PCR assay. TCRdb holds this immuneACCESS table with in-frame rearrangements only. Some clones are missing; in checked studies, unresolved V genes explain under half, and the rest has no known cause. This sample has hundreds of thousands of clones in its table, and over 85% of those were observed once. The ten largest clones capture roughly 5.7% of the sample. The source material was peripheral blood, sampled about 5 months after surgery. These receptors were taken from a boy under two years old with tuberous sclerosis and intractable seizures.

The chain uses TRBV3-1 (or the pseudogene TRBV3-2) and TRBJ2-5; TRBD2 agrees at 7 bases. The CDR3 contains 17 residues. The germline V gene has CDR1 LGHDT and CDR2 YNNKEL (reference sequence). V lost 4 bases, J lost 5 bases, and 16 bases stayed unmatched. CDR3: CASSRIRGRGTWETQYF. The CDR3 DNA is TGTGCCAGCAGCCGAATCCGGGGGAGGGGCACTTGGGAGACCCAGTACTTC.

The genes are TRBV3-1 (or the pseudogene TRBV3-2) and TRBJ1-1; no clear D gene. Trimming removed 1 base from V and 4 bases from J, with 13 bases in between. The CDR3 totals 15 residues. Germline values: CDR1 LGHDT, CDR2 YNNKEL (reference sequence). CDR3 nucleotides: TGTGCCAGCAGCCAAGCTTTTGGAGCCAGCACTGAAGCTTTCTTT. Its protein is CASSQAFGASTEAFF.

The chain recombines TRBV13 with TRBJ1-3; 7 nucleotides line up with TRBD1. Per germline, CDR1 PRHDT and CDR2 FYEKMQ (reference sequence). The CDR3 contains 15 residues. V was clipped by 5 bases and J by 4 bases; unmatched bases: 8. The CDR3: CASSTGDRVGNTIYF. The CDR3 region has the DNA TGTGCCAGCAGCACCGGTGACAGGGTCGGAAACACCATATATTTT.

This sequence joins TRBV30 and TRBJ2-5, with a weak D call TRBD2 (5 bases). The germline V gene encodes CDR1 GTSNPN and CDR2 SVGIG (reference sequence). V was cut by 0 bases and J by 7 bases, with 12 bases left in between. This CDR3 comprises 13 residues. The CDR3 reads CAWSVREKGTQYF. The CDR3 nucleotides read TGTGCCTGGAGTGTAAGGGAGAAGGGGACCCAGTACTTC. Filled out from reference TRBV30 and TRBJ2-5, the complete variable domain reads SQTIHQWPATLVQPVGSPLSLECTVEGTSNPNLYWYRQAAGRGLQLLFYSVGIGQISSEVPQNLSASRPQDRQFILSSKKLLLSDSGFYLCAWSVREKGTQYFGPGTRLLVL.

V usage is TRBV30 and J usage is TRBJ1-1, with D uncertain. The CDR3 extends over 12 amino acids. The germline CDR1 and CDR2 sequences are GTSNPN and SVGIG (reference sequence). Deletions cut 3 bases from V and 9 bases from J, with 14 bases between. CDR3 DNA sequence: TGTGCCTGGAGCGCTGTCCCGTTGAAAGCTTTCTTT. Translating it yields CAWSAVPLKAFF. Filled out from reference TRBV30 and TRBJ1-1, the complete variable domain reads SQTIHQWPATLVQPVGSPLSLECTVEGTSNPNLYWYRQAAGRGLQLLFYSVGIGQISSEVPQNLSASRPQDRQFILSSKKLLLSDSGFYLCAWSAVPLKAFFGQGTRLTVV.

The rearrangement links TRBV19 to TRBJ2-3; D may be TRBD2 (6 bases). V was clipped by 3 bases and J by 0 bases, with 13 bases between them. The CDR3 sequence is 16 residues long. Germline V gives CDR1 LNHDA, CDR2 SQIVND (reference sequence). Here the CDR3 reads CASSIWRDSSTDTQYF. CDR3 DNA: TGTGCCAGTAGTATCTGGAGGGATTCTAGCACAGATACGCAGTATTTT.

This sequence joins TRBV7-9 and TRBJ2-7, with D possibly matching TRBD2 (5 bases). This CDR3 is 14 amino acids long. Germline V gene lookup returns CDR1 SEHNR and CDR2 FQNEAQ (reference sequence). The V gene lost 4 bases and the J gene lost 4 bases, with 14 bases spanning the gap. For the CDR3, the DNA is TGTGCCAGCAGCTCGGGCCGGGAAACTTACGAGCAGTACTTC. It translates to CASSSGRETYEQYF.

This rearrangement joins TRBV5-6 to TRBJ1-3; D gene unclear. V lost 0 bases, J lost 3 bases, and 13 bases lay in between. There are 16 residues in the CDR3. Germline V CDR1 and CDR2: SGHDT, YYEEEE. The CDR3 coding sequence is TGTGCCAGCAGCTTGGCTTCCCGGCCCCTTGGAAACACCATATATTTT. It encodes CASSLASRPLGNTIYF.

The chain couples TRBV29-1 to TRBJ1-2; 10 bases match TRBD1. The V gene's germline CDR1 is SQVTM and CDR2 ANQGSEA. The CDR3 is made up of 13 amino acids. The CDR3 is CGIWTGGSDGYTF. The CDR3 nucleotides are TGCGGAATTTGGACAGGGGGTAGCGACGGCTACACCTTC.

The gene calls are TRBV7-6 and TRBJ2-6; tentatively, D is TRBD1 or TRBD2 (5 bases each). Germline V gene lookup returns CDR1 SGHVS and CDR2 FNYEAQ. Between the trimmed V and J ends, which lost 1 base and 0 bases, there was a span of 7 bases. The CDR3 has 16 residues. CDR3 nucleotide sequence: TGTGCCAGCAGCTTAGGTGGGGGCTCTGGGGCCAACGTCCTGACTTTC. It specifies CASSLGGGSGANVLTF.

This clone came up a few times. The gene calls are TRBV2 and TRBJ1-1; D is undetermined. V lost 8 bases to trimming and J lost 0 bases, with 13 bases between them. This CDR3 is 14 amino acids long. Germline CDR1 is SNHLY and CDR2 is FYNNEI. CDR3 in amino acids: CASLYGLLNTEAFF. The CDR3 DNA sequence: TGTGCCAGCCTCTATGGACTTTTGAACACTGAAGCTTTCTTT.

The chain employs TRBV2 and TRBJ1-4, with D uncertain. Per germline, CDR1 SNHLY and CDR2 FYNNEI. Trimming pared 7 bases from V and 5 bases from J, leaving 11 bases between. The CDR3 runs to 13 residues. The CDR3 region has the DNA TGTGCCAGCAACACGGATATAAATGAAAAACTGTTTTTT. Translation: CASNTDINEKLFF.